This T cell receptor (beta chain) originates from a study of T cell responses to AZD1222 COVID-19 vaccine (dated by TCRdb to 2020 to 2023). Looking at the study overall: AZD1222 recipients with second doses at about 4 weeks or about 12 weeks were pooled, because spike-specific TCR depth and breadth did not differ between schedules. TCR sequencing was performed for more than 230 trial participants, of whom 200 to 220 were given two doses of AZD1222 and approximately 26 were given two doses of MenACWY control vaccine. Trial participants were enrolled into age subgroups of 18-55, 56-69 and 70-plus years, which contained 148, 28 and 57 TCR-sequenced participants, respectively. What the study reported, not specific to this receptor: The 56-69-year group was small, and its depth increase did not reach significance, likely because of low power. The vaccine-associated CD4 TCRs covered the entire spike protein, and the dominant responses fell in regions 160-218 and 743-854. Participants were mostly white British and included more females than males, and it was suggested by the authors that clonal diversity may have been underestimated. A significant rise in spike-specific TCR breadth and depth was observed after two AZD1222 doses relative to day 0 and relative to MenACWY recipients. Epitopes outside the regions mutated in the B.1.351 and B.1.1.7 variants were reportedly recognized by nearly half of the unique spike-specific TCRs. Because no day 14 peak-response samples were available, the repertoires could be characterized only after the peak T cell response. Conclusions about previously exposed vaccinees were limited because only 6 or 7 AZD1222 recipients were SARS-CoV-2 seropositive at baseline.

Reading the label with the study, this specimen's time point is: baseline before first vaccination. The vaccinee samples were drawn from two UK trials, COV001 and COV002, one of which was a single-blind randomized controlled phase 2/3 trial testing AZD1222 (ChAdOx1 nCoV-19) in healthy adults. Trial participant PBMC samples were collected at day 0 and day 28 after the second dose for TCRbeta chain sequencing. Trimming removed 0 bases from V and 5 bases from J, leaving 10 bases between the germline ends. CDR1 and CDR2, per the germline V gene, are SGHTA and FQGNSA. Taken from cysteine to phenylalanine, the CDR3 has 14 residues. Left in the record is the CDR3 DNA by itself, 42 bases read in frame from the first base. The CDR3 regions of human TCRbeta chains were analyzed by immunosequencing. Concerning the study's data processing: Repertoire TCRs were checked for matches against a reference library of SARS-CoV-2-specific TCRs that had been generated using the MIRA antigen-specificity platform. Breadth meant the fraction of unique TCRs that were SARS-CoV-2-associated, whereas depth meant the fraction of total T cells that were SARS-CoV-2-associated. Using the MIRA data, every spike-specific TCR was mapped to the spike region that the TCR reacted to and assigned to either a CD4 or a CD8 class. Log10-transformed breadth and depth values were compared by one-way ANOVA with Sidak's multiple comparisons tests. Held by TCRdb, this immuneACCESS table contains in-frame sequences only and omits some clones. Under half of the omission traces to an unresolved V gene where checked; the cause of the rest is unknown. D and trimming come from the DNA, and the V and J calls and clone size come from that table. The sample contains around 130,000 clones, over 85% of them found a single time. The top ten clonotypes cover 4.5% to 6% of the sample.

To note about this clone: Its antigen remains unidentified. The record has no base qualities; no much larger clone is one base away.

Sequencing was performed on peripheral blood, taken on day 0 of AZD1222 vaccination. This receptor was taken from an adult in good health. The V and J segments used are TRBV7-2 and TRBJ2-5, with an unclear D gene assignment. The CDR3 loop reads CASSLAGTKETQYF. The nucleotides are TGTGCCAGCAGCTTAGCGGGAACGAAGGAGACCCAGTACTTC. Reference TRBV7-2 and TRBJ2-5 genes cover what lies past the CDR3, so the full variable domain is GAGVSQSPSNKVTEKGKDVELRCDPISGHTALYWYRQSLGQGLEFLIYFQGNSAPDKSGLPSDRFSAERTGGSVSTLTIQRTQQEDSAVYLCASSLAGTKETQYFGPGTRLLVL.